Below, 3 T cell receptor beta chains from the same sample are listed, as sequenced in a study of shared clonotypes between healthy human individuals. The assay was immunoSEQ multiplex PCR, and TCRdb's table has in-frame clones only and misses some. The sample has some 2,500,000 clones; approximately 90% are singletons. The specimen sequenced was naive CD4+ T cells from PBMCs. Specified subset: CD45RA+ positively selected. Receptors originate from a man between 18 and 35 years old in good health. Some clones in this sample may be carry-over from other donors' samples.

The rearrangement uses TRBV19 and TRBJ2-7, with a possible D match to TRBD1 (5 bases). The CDR3 length is 15 residues. V was cut by 3 bases and J by 0 bases, with 12 bases left in between. The germline V gene encodes CDR1 LNHDA and CDR2 SQIVND (reference sequence). The CDR3 DNA is TGTGCCAGTAGTATTACTCAGGGTACCTCCTACGAGCAGTACTTC. This sequence encodes CASSITQGTSYEQYF. Supplemented by reference TRBV19 and TRBJ2-7, the full variable domain reads DGGITQSPKYLFRKEGQNVTLSCEQNLNHDAMYWYRQDPGQGLRLIYYSQIVNDFQKGDIAEGYSVSREKKESFPLTVTSAQKNPTAFYLCASSITQGTSYEQYFGPGTRLTVT.

J is TRBJ1-5 and V is TRBV30; no clear D. Germline V gene sequence: CDR1 GTSNPN, CDR2 SVGIG (reference sequence). The V gene lost 0 bases and the J gene lost 8 bases, with 11 bases spanning the gap. This CDR3 region has 13 residues. The CDR3 sequence: CAWSVHGAEPQHF. CDR3 nucleotide sequence: TGTGCCTGGAGTGTACATGGTGCGGAGCCCCAGCATTTT. The full variable domain, completed using reference TRBV30 and TRBJ1-5, is SQTIHQWPATLVQPVGSPLSLECTVEGTSNPNLYWYRQAAGRGLQLLFYSVGIGQISSEVPQNLSASRPQDRQFILSSKKLLLSDSGFYLCAWSVHGAEPQHFGDGTRLSIL.

The chain uses TRBV2 and TRBJ1-1; D ambiguous. Germline-derived CDR1 and CDR2 are SNHLY and FYNNEI. With 7 bases removed from V and 2 bases from J, the gap between germline ends came to 5 bases. This CDR3 has 11 amino acids. In DNA form, the CDR3 reads TGTGCCAGCAAACTAAACACTGAAGCTTTCTTT. Protein sequence: CASKLNTEAFF.